This T cell receptor (beta chain) was profiled in a study of CXCR3-negative and CXCR3-positive naive CD8 T cells (dated by TCRdb to between 2019 and 2020). Regarding the complete study: In total, 130 million to 150 million TRB reads were obtained, which works out to roughly 1.5 +/- 0.3 million reads per library. The diversity and physicochemical repertoire analyses included fewer than twelve donors pooled from two independent experiments. The TRBV-TRBJ cluster analysis covered naive subsets from a handful of donors and memory cells from 3 donors.

The paper's findings and limits, for the study overall: TRB CDR3s from CXCR3-positive naive cells showed higher hydrophobicity (lower Kidera factor 4), lower energy, and higher strength and volume indices than CXCR3-negative naive cells. Because surface CD5, which is linked to self-reactivity in mice, was comparable between the naive subsets, TCR interaction strength was also inferred from TRB CDR3 physicochemical properties. Freshly isolated PBMCs were used for most assays because CXCR3 expression partially decreased after cryopreservation. Naive CXCR3-negative and CXCR3-positive cells from the same donor showed similar TRBV-TRBJ usage, whereas memory cells showed distinct patterns. Both naive subsets had comparably high repertoire diversity, while memory CD8+ T cells had much lower repertoire diversity.

As for this clonotype: Its cognate antigen has yet to be identified.

For each CD8+ T cell subset, flow sorting was done in triplicate, and roughly 330,000 cells per subset went directly into RLT lysis buffer. To exclude memory contaminants, naive CD8+ T cells were stringently defined as CD45RO-CCR7+CD27+CD95-. Standard density gradient centrifugation was used to isolate peripheral blood mononuclear cells from buffy coats. Naive CXCR3-negative and CXCR3-positive CD8+ T cells were flow-sorted on a FACSAria III. An RNeasy Mini Kit was used to extract total RNA from the sorted cells. These reads were obtained on a NextSeq 550. The Human TCR Profiling Kit (MiLaboratory) was used to make UMI-labeled 5' RACE TRB cDNA libraries. cDNA synthesis used the entire amount of extracted RNA, and PCR amplification then used the entire amount of cDNA produced. The libraries were made side by side, with each library going through the same number of PCR cycles. Concerning the study's data processing: With a requirement of at least two reads per UMI, MIGEC and MiXCR extracted about 48,000 +/- 9,800 unique UMI-labeled TRB cDNA molecules per library. On average, approximately 40,000 +/- 10,000 functional in-frame TRB CDR3 nucleotide clonotypes lacking stop codons were found per library. After downsampling to 5000 UMI-labeled TRB molecules per sample, diversity metrics, including normalized Shannon-Wiener and Chao1, were computed in VDJtools. VDJtools computed clonotype-size-weighted physicochemical properties of the central five CDR3 residues: interaction energy, strength, volume and Kidera factor 4. The reads, reprocessed by TCRdb, yield one row per CDR3 protein sequence and no DNA. These V and J calls derive from TCRdb rather than the authors' analysis. The sample's table covers about 120,000 distinct CDR3 sequences. Jointly, the top ten make up about 0.34% of the sample.

CDR1 and CDR2 (SQVTM, ANQGSEA) derive from the germline V gene. The CDR3 measures 15 amino acids from cysteine to phenylalanine. No DNA sequence was recorded. The chain links TRBV29-1 with TRBJ2-2; TCRdb's D call of TRBD2 is untestable without DNA. Sequenced sample: naive CXCR3+ CD8+ T cells from blood. The cell subset or site label here, explained by the study, means: CD45RO-CCR7+CD27+CD95- naive CD8+ T cells expressing CXCR3 (TNR3+). This receptor was taken from a human donor in good health. Some clones in this sample may be carry-over from other donors' samples. The CDR3 corresponds to CSVVGTSENTGELFF.